Each of the 32 T cell receptor beta chains below was sequenced from the same sample in a study of T cell responses to AZD1222 COVID-19 vaccine. Here immunoSEQ multiplex PCR was the method, and the copy in TCRdb shows in-frame clones only, minus some. The data show 170,000 or so clones, with about 85% seen just once and around 3% held by the top ten. Sequences were derived from peripheral blood, sampled on day 0 of AZD1222 vaccination. All receptors derive from an adult in good health.

The J gene is TRBJ1-1, the V gene TRBV7-9, with D uncertain. The V end was cut by 3 bases, the J end by 4 bases, with 9 bases between. Per germline, CDR1 SEHNR and CDR2 FQNEAQ (reference sequence). The CDR3 has 13 residues. Written as DNA, the CDR3 is TGTGCCAGCAGCTTCGGAGACGGCACTGAAGCTTTCTTT. Residues: CASSFGDGTEAFF.

The chain employs TRBV5-4 and TRBJ2-2; the D is unclear. With 4 bases removed from V and 1 base from J, the gap between germline ends came to 14 bases. The CDR3 extends over 16 amino acids. Germline CDR1 is SGHNT and CDR2 is YYREEE (reference sequence). The CDR3 here is CASSKGPWENTGELFF. In DNA, the CDR3 is TGTGCCAGCAGCAAGGGTCCGTGGGAGAACACCGGGGAGCTGTTTTTT.

This chain links TRBV27 with TRBJ2-7; 13 bases align to TRBD2. The CDR3 loop spans 17 amino acids. Germline CDR1 and CDR2: MNHEY and SMNVEV (reference sequence). V lost 8 bases, J lost 4 bases, and 14 bases stayed unmatched. The CDR3 nucleotides are TGTGCCAGCGGACAAGTAGCTCGGACTAGCGGGAGATACGAGCAGTACTTC. Translated: CASGQVARTSGRYEQYF.

The chain combines TRBV5-1 with TRBJ2-3; the match to TRBD2 covers 8 bases. Unmatched junction bases numbered 12, after V lost 4 bases and J lost 2 bases. The CDR3 length is 17 residues. The V gene's germline CDR1 is SGHRS and CDR2 YFSETQ. The CDR3, as DNA: TGCGCCAGCAGCGTGGGAGTCGTGCGGGGGGACACAGATACGCAGTATTTT. This sequence encodes CASSVGVVRGDTDTQYF.

The chain combines TRBV6-5 with TRBJ2-5, with D hard to call. Germline values: CDR1 MNHEY, CDR2 SVGAGI. This CDR3 spans 14 amino acids. Trimming left V 5 bases short and J 5 bases short, with 15 bases between. The CDR3 sequence: CASSLGRSRETQYF. The CDR3 region has the DNA TGTGCCAGCAGTCTCGGCCGCTCACGGGAGACCCAGTACTTC.

The V call is TRBV2, the J call TRBJ2-1; TRBD2 aligns across 8 bases. With 5 bases clipped from V and 2 bases from J, the junction kept 5 bases outside the gene matches. CDR3 size: 15 residues. Germline V gene lookup returns CDR1 SNHLY and CDR2 FYNNEI. The CDR3 DNA follows: TGTGCCAGCAGTCGACTAGCGACTACCTACAATGAGCAGTTCTTC. It translates to CASSRLATTYNEQFF.

This rearrangement joins TRBV7-9 to TRBJ2-5; D gene unclear. Germline loops: CDR1 SEHNR, CDR2 FQNEAQ (reference sequence). V lost 1 base, J lost 5 bases, and 8 bases lay in between. This CDR3 is built from 13 residues. The CDR3 loop is CASSLGRSETQYF. In DNA, the CDR3 is TGTGCCAGCAGCTTAGGTCGGTCGGAGACCCAGTACTTC.

The rearrangement joins TRBV15 to TRBJ2-7, with 15 bases fitting TRBD2. Germline V CDR1 and CDR2: LNHNV, YYDKDF (reference sequence). The CDR3 has 19 residues. V shed 3 bases, J shed 1 base, and the junction held 10 bases outside the gene matches. The CDR3 here is CATSRSPGTSGRTSYEQYF. The CDR3 region has the DNA TGTGCCACCAGCAGGTCCCCCGGGACTAGCGGGAGGACGTCCTACGAGCAGTACTTC.

This sequence joins TRBV5-5 and TRBJ1-5; TRBD1 is a possible D gene (5 bases). Germline CDR1 reads SGHKS; CDR2 reads YYEKEE (reference sequence). Trimming took off 4 bases at V and 6 bases at J, with 14 bases between the two ends. This CDR3 has 14 amino acids. CDR3: CASSPGAGTQPQHF. The CDR3 region has the DNA TGTGCCAGCAGCCCCGGGGCAGGAACTCAGCCCCAGCATTTT.

The V and J genes are TRBV4-1 and TRBJ2-6; perhaps TRBD2 as D (6 bases). V gave up 3 bases and J gave up 4 bases, with 13 bases separating them. This CDR3 region has 16 residues. Germline assignment: CDR1 MGHRA and CDR2 YSYEKL. The CDR3 DNA sequence: TGCGCCAGCAGCCAGGTCGTAACTAGCGGGGCCAACGTCCTGACTTTC. Translating gives CASSQVVTSGANVLTF.

This chain links TRBV3-1 (or the pseudogene TRBV3-2) with TRBJ2-7; 7 bases match TRBD2. Unmatched junction bases numbered 5, after V lost 5 bases and J lost 1 base. Germline CDR1 LGHDT, CDR2 YNNKEL (reference sequence). CDR3 size: 14 residues. This CDR3 reads CASSVRTRSYEQYF. The CDR3, as DNA: TGTGCCAGCAGCGTCCGGACTAGATCCTACGAGCAGTACTTC.

This sequence joins TRBV6-5 and TRBJ2-1, with a weak D call TRBD2 (6 bases). Germline V gives CDR1 MNHEY, CDR2 SVGAGI. V lost 6 bases and J lost 4, with 13 bases in between. This CDR3 is 14 amino acids long. CDR3 sequence reads: CASSPGGVYNEQFF. DNA of the CDR3: TGTGCCAGCAGCCCCGGAGGGGTATACAATGAGCAGTTCTTC.

The V gene is TRBV15, the J gene TRBJ2-1; 7 nucleotides match TRBD1. The ends lost 1 base at V and 5 bases at J; junction bases unmatched: 5. Germline lookup yields CDR1 LNHNV and CDR2 YYDKDF (reference sequence). CDR3 length equals 15 residues. As DNA, the CDR3 is TGTGCCACCAGCAGAGGAGGGGGCTCAAACAATGAGCAGTTCTTC. Translation: CATSRGGGSNNEQFF.

The count of this clone is one. The chain joins TRBV24-1 to TRBJ2-1, with unresolved D. The CDR3 runs to 14 residues. Germline-derived CDR1 and CDR2 are KGHDR and SFDVKD. The V and J ends lost 4 bases and 8 bases respectively, with 14 bases between them. The CDR3 sequence is CATSDPNGPDEQFF. The CDR3 bases are TGTGCCACCAGTGACCCCAACGGCCCCGATGAGCAGTTCTTC.

The rearrangement links TRBV6-5 to TRBJ1-4; TRBD1 matches 9 bases. V trimming: 5 bases; J trimming: 7 bases; junction bases outside the gene matches: 8. Germline V gene sequence: CDR1 MNHEY, CDR2 SVGAGI. The length of the CDR3 is 15 residues. The CDR3 DNA is TGTGCCAGCAGTCCCCGACAGGGGGGACCTGAAAAACTGTTTTTT. It codes for CASSPRQGGPEKLFF.

The chain is built from TRBV6-8 and TRBJ1-2, with 7 positions matching TRBD1. The CDR3 spans 15 residues. CDR1 and CDR2 from the germline V gene are MNHGY and SAAAGT. Trimming cost V 6 bases and J 7 bases; bases outside gene matches: 14. CDR3 nucleotides: TGTGCCAGCAGCATCAGGACAGACAGGGTGGGTGGCTACACCTTC. Amino acid sequence: CASSIRTDRVGGYTF.

The V gene is TRBV5-1, the J gene TRBJ1-1; TRBD1 might be the D (5 bases). Trimming stripped 0 bases from V and 4 bases from J, with 19 bases between. The CDR3 has 17 residues. The germline gives CDR1 SGHRS, CDR2 YFSETQ. The CDR3 here is CASSLEVARQGSTEAFF. CDR3 nucleotides: TGCGCCAGCAGCTTGGAAGTCGCGCGGCAGGGAAGCACTGAAGCTTTCTTT.

This chain links TRBV2 with TRBJ2-5; 10 bases line up with TRBD2. Germline trimming cut 6 bases from V and 5 bases from J; bases unmatched to any gene: 3. The CDR3 consists of 13 residues. CDR1 and CDR2 (germline): SNHLY, FYNNEI. The CDR3 loop reads CASSLSGGETQYF. The CDR3 DNA reads as TGTGCCAGCAGCCTTAGCGGGGGGGAGACCCAGTACTTC.

CDR3 sequence reads: CASSSRSGGKSFF. The CDR3 DNA reads TGTGCCAGCAGTTCGCGTAGCGGGGGAAAATCGTTCTTC. The gene calls are TRBV12-3 or TRBV12-4 and TRBJ2-1; 9 bases match TRBD2. V lost 4 bases and J lost 15; bases outside the gene matches: 10. This CDR3 has 13 amino acids.

DNA for the CDR3: TGCGCCAGCAGCCCCGGGGAGGCAACTAATGAAAAACTGTTTTTT. It specifies CASSPGEATNEKLFF. The chain carries TRBV5-1 and TRBJ1-4; D unclear. This CDR3 spans 15 amino acids. The V gene's germline CDR1 is SGHRS and CDR2 YFSETQ. V lost 4 bases, J lost 0 bases, and 10 bases lay in between.

This clone showed up just once. The chain has TRBV14 and TRBJ2-5; D might be TRBD2 (6 bases). This CDR3 region has 15 residues. V was trimmed by 2 bases and J by 3 bases, leaving 13 bases between them. Per germline, CDR1 SGHDN and CDR2 FVKESK. CDR3 in DNA: TGTGCCAGCAGCCAATGGAGGGGCGAGGAAGAGACCCAGTACTTC. Its translation is CASSQWRGEEETQYF. Using reference TRBV14 and TRBJ2-5 for the parts outside the CDR3, the full variable domain is EAGVTQFPSHSVIEKGQTVTLRCDPISGHDNLYWYRRVMGKEIKFLLHFVKESKQDESGMPNNRFLAERTGGTYSTLKVQPAELEDSGVYFCASSQWRGEEETQYFGPGTRLLVL.

This clone was observed a few times. The chain uses TRBV28 and TRBJ2-7; 10 positions match TRBD1. Trimming at V came to 8 bases and at J to 7 bases, leaving 17 bases not matched to a gene. Germline V CDR1 and CDR2: MDHEN, SYDVKM. CDR3 size: 16 residues. The CDR3 sequence: CASANGPGQGSREQYF. The CDR3 coding sequence is TGTGCCAGCGCCAATGGGCCGGGACAGGGGTCGCGGGAGCAGTACTTC.

This clone has a single count. The V call is TRBV6-5, the J call TRBJ1-2, with D tentatively TRBD1 (5 bases). The length of the CDR3 is 13 residues. V was cut by 7 bases and J by 1 base, with 10 bases left in between. Germline assignment: CDR1 MNHEY and CDR2 SVGAGI. The DNA for the CDR3 is TGTGCCAGCACTGCAGGGAGTAACTATGGCTACACCTTC. Its protein product is CASTAGSNYGYTF.

The chain employs TRBV6-1 and TRBJ2-4; D is unresolved. Trimming took 0 bases from V and 1 from J, leaving 13 bases between them. Germline CDR1 is MNHNS and CDR2 is SASEGT. The CDR3 runs 17 residues. DNA of the CDR3: TGTGCCAGCAGTGAAGCGCTTCAAGCTCGGGCCAAAAACATTCAGTACTTC. Its translation is CASSEALQARAKNIQYF.

This chain joins TRBV7-9 and TRBJ2-1; D gene ambiguous. Germline V gene sequence: CDR1 SEHNR, CDR2 FQNEAQ (reference sequence). The CDR3 consists of 18 residues. The V end lost 8 bases, the J end lost 4 bases, and 27 bases lay between the germline ends. CDR3 amino acids: CASGSGWLAVVGYNEQFF. CDR3 sequence (DNA): TGTGCCAGCGGGTCTGGCTGGTTGGCGGTAGTTGGGTACAATGAGCAGTTCTTC.

This sequence joins TRBV10-2 and TRBJ2-7, with TRBD2 matching over 11 bases. The CDR3 loop spans 15 amino acids. Trimming removed 1 base from V and 4 bases from J; junction bases left unmatched: 3. Germline V gene sequence: CDR1 WSHSY, CDR2 SAAADI. Here the CDR3 DNA reads TGCGCCAGCAGTGAGTTTCTAGCGGGAGGTTACGAGCAGTACTTC. Translated: CASSEFLAGGYEQYF.

This clone was seen a single time. The rearrangement links TRBV6-1 to TRBJ2-7; D not certain. The ends were cut back, 2 bases at V and 7 bases at J, with 12 bases in the middle. This CDR3 has 13 amino acids. The germline gives CDR1 MNHNS, CDR2 SASEGT. The chain's CDR3 is CASSETSLGEQYF. CDR3 nucleotide sequence: TGTGCCAGCAGTGAAACGTCCCTTGGTGAGCAGTACTTC.

V usage is TRBV27 and J usage is TRBJ1-2; TRBD1 matches 9 bases. With V trimmed by 1 base and J by 7 bases, 10 bases remained unmatched. This CDR3 is 16 amino acids long. The germline gives CDR1 MNHEY, CDR2 SMNVEV (reference sequence). The CDR3 sequence is CASSLFLQGAAAGYTF. CDR3 coding DNA: TGTGCCAGCAGTTTATTCTTACAGGGGGCGGCGGCTGGCTACACCTTC.

The gene calls are TRBV3-1 (or the pseudogene TRBV3-2) and TRBJ2-7, with unresolved D. Trimming removed 3 bases from V and 5 bases from J, with 11 bases in between. Germline values: CDR1 LGHDT, CDR2 YNNKEL (reference sequence). The CDR3 runs 13 residues. The CDR3 bases are TGTGCCAGCAGCCATTACAGTATCAACGAGCAGTACTTC. The encoded protein is CASSHYSINEQYF.

The chain's CDR3 is CASSLSGFPNTGELFF. For the CDR3, the DNA is TGTGCCAGCAGTTTATCGGGATTTCCGAACACCGGGGAGCTGTTTTTT. The gene calls are TRBV27 and TRBJ2-2; D ambiguous. Trimming cost V 0 bases and J 0 bases, with 8 bases left between them. Per the germline V gene, CDR1 is MNHEY and CDR2 is SMNVEV (reference sequence). The CDR3 covers 16 residues.

The chain links TRBV3-1 (or the pseudogene TRBV3-2) to TRBJ2-2; the D call may be TRBD1 or TRBD2 (6 bases each). The V end was cut by 5 bases, the J end by 4 bases, with 20 bases between. From germline, CDR1 is LGHDT and CDR2 YNNKEL (reference sequence). The CDR3 runs 17 residues. DNA for the CDR3: TGTGCCAGCAGCGAGCCGTACCGCGAGGGGGGCACCGGGGAGCTGTTTTTT. This sequence encodes CASSEPYREGGTGELFF.

The chain combines TRBV23-1 with TRBJ1-5, with D unclear. TRBV23-1 is identified as an open reading frame with a role that is uncertain. The CDR3 is 16 amino acids. The germline V and J ends were trimmed by 7 bases and 0 bases, with 16 bases remaining between them. The CDR3 here is CASIGLGDHSNQPQHF. The DNA of the CDR3 is TGCGCCAGCATCGGCTTAGGCGATCATAGCAATCAGCCCCAGCATTTT.